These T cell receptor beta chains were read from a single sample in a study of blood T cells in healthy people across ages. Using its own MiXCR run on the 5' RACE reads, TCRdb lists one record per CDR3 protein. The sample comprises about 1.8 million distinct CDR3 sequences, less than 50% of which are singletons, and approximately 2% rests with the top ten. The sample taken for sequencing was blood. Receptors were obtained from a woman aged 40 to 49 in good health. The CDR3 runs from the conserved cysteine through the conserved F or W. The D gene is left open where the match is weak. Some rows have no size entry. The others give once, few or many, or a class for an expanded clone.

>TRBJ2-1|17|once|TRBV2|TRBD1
CASSLSPQGALGKEQFF
TGTGCCAGCAGTCTTTCACCCCAGGGGGCGCTGGGTAAGGAGCAGTTCTTC
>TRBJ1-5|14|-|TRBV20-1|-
CSAGTGQSHQPQHF
TGCAGTGCAGGGACTGGACAGTCTCATCAGCCCCAGCATTTT
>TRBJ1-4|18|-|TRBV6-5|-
CASSYLAGGGAPGEKLFF
TGTGCCAGCAGTTACCTGGCCGGCGGGGGAGCCCCAGGGGAAAAACTGTTTTTT
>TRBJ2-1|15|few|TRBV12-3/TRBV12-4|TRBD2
CASINSGSAYNEQFF
TGTGCCAGCATTAATAGCGGGTCCGCCTACAATGAGCAGTTCTTC
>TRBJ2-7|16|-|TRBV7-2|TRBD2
CASSLGTSGGLYEQYF
TGTGCCAGCAGCCTCGGGACTAGCGGGGGGCTGTACGAGCAGTACTTC
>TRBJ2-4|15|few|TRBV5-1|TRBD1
CASSSRGTAKNIQYF
TGCGCCAGCAGCTCCAGGGGGACGGCCAAAAACATTCAGTACTTC
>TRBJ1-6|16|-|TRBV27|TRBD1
CASSSSTGTYNSPLHF
TGTGCCAGCAGTTCCTCGACAGGGACTTATAATTCACCCCTCCACTTT
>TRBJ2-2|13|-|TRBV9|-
CASMGGRTGELFF
TGTGCCAGCATGGGGGGACGCACCGGGGAGCTGTTTTTT
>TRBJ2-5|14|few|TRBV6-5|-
CASSYKQLTETQYF
TGTGCCAGCAGTTATAAACAGCTTACGGAGACCCAGTACTTC
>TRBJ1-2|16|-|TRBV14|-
CASSQGISLRDYGYTF
TGTGCCAGCAGCCAAGGGATATCGTTGAGGGACTATGGCTACACCTTC
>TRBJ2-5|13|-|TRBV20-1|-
CSARWDTQETKYF
TGCAGTGCTAGGTGGGACACCCAAGAGACCAAGTACTTC
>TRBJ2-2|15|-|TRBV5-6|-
CASGPGTLNTGELFF
TGTGCCAGCGGCCCCGGGACTTTGAACACCGGGGAGCTGTTTTTT
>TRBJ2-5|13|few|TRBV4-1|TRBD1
CASRDRQGETQYF
TGCGCCAGCAGGGACAGACAGGGAGAGACCCAGTACTTC
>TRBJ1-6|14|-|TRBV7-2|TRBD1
CASRQGQGVSPLHF
TGTGCCAGCAGACAGGGACAGGGGGTGTCACCCCTCCACTTT
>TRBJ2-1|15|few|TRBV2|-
CASSAGASSGDEQFF
TGTGCCAGCAGTGCGGGGGCCTCTTCCGGGGATGAGCAGTTCTTC
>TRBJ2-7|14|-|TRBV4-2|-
CASSRLQSYNEQYF
TGTGCCAGCAGCCGCCTGCAGTCCTACAATGAGCAGTACTTC
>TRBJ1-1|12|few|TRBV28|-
CASSLFYTEAFF
TGTGCCAGCAGTTTATTTTACACTGAAGCTTTCTTT
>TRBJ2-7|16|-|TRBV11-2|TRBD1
CASSLLTGGMDNEQYF
TGTGCCAGCAGCTTACTGACAGGGGGCATGGACAATGAGCAGTACTTC
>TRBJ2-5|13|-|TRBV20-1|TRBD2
CSARDPREGTQYF
TGCAGTGCTAGAGATCCTCGGGAGGGGACCCAGTACTTC
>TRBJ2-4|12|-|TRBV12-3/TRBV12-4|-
CASSRDLGVQYF
TGTGCCAGCAGCCGGGACCTCGGAGTGCAGTACTTC
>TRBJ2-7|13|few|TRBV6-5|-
CASKGHLSYEQYF
TGTGCCAGCAAGGGGCATTTGTCCTACGAGCAGTACTTC
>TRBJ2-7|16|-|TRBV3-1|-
CASSAEGQGSPYEQYF
TGTGCCAGCAGCGCGGAGGGGCAGGGATCCCCCTACGAGCAGTACTTC
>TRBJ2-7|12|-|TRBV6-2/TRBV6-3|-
CASSYLQGGEYF
TGTGCCAGCAGTTACCTACAGGGAGGAGAGTACTTC
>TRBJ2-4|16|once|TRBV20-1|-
CSANRARGGVRRGQYF
TGCAGTGCTAACAGGGCTCGCGGTGGAGTGAGAAGAGGGCAGTACTTC
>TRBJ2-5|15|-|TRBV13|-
CASSLGRAGLRDQYF
TGTGCCAGCAGCTTAGGCCGGGCCGGCCTAAGGGACCAGTACTTC
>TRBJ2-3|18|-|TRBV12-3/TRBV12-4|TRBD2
CASSLDGSGLDTADTQYF
TGTGCCAGCAGCCTAGATGGTTCGGGACTAGATACCGCAGATACGCAGTATTTT
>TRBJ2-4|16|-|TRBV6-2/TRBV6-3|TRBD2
CASSWGGGIAKNIQYF
TGTGCCAGCAGTTGGGGCGGGGGGATAGCCAAAAACATTCAGTACTTC
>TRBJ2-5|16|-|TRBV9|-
CASSARPGESGETQYF
TGTGCCAGCAGCGCCCGTCCAGGGGAATCAGGGGAGACCCAGTACTTC
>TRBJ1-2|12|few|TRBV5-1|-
CASSPKDYGYTF
TGCGCCAGCAGCCCCAAGGACTATGGCTACACCTTC
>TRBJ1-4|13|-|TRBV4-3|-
CASSQAGREKLFF
TGCGCCAGCAGCCAAGCAGGGAGGGAAAAACTGTTTTTT
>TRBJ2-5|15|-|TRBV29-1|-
CSVRPRTAKQETQYF
TGCAGCGTGCGCCCCCGGACGGCGAAGCAAGAGACCCAGTACTTC
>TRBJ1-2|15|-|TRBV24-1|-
CATSDRGDDYYGYTF
TGTGCCACCAGTGATAGGGGGGACGATTACTATGGCTACACCTTC
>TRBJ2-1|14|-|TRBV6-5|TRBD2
CASRPSGGADEQFF
TGTGCCAGCAGACCTAGCGGGGGGGCCGATGAGCAGTTCTTC
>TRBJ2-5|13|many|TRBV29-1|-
CSAGRVRGETQYF
TGCAGCGCCGGACGGGTGAGGGGAGAGACCCAGTACTTC
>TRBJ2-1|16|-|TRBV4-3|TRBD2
CASSQIASGGNNEQFF
TGCGCCAGCAGCCAGATCGCTAGCGGGGGTAACAATGAGCAGTTCTTC
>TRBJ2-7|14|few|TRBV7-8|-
CASSLSPTTYEQYF
TGTGCCAGCAGCTTAAGCCCAACCACTTACGAGCAGTACTTC
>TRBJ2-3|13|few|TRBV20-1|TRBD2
CSARLAGEDTQYF
TGCAGTGCTAGACTAGCGGGGGAAGATACGCAGTATTTT
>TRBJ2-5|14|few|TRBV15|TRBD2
CATSNWRGQETQYF
TGTGCCACCAGCAACTGGCGGGGGCAAGAGACCCAGTACTTC
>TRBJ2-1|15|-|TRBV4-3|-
CASSHRAWGNNEQFF
TGCGCCAGCAGCCACCGCGCTTGGGGGAACAATGAGCAGTTCTTC